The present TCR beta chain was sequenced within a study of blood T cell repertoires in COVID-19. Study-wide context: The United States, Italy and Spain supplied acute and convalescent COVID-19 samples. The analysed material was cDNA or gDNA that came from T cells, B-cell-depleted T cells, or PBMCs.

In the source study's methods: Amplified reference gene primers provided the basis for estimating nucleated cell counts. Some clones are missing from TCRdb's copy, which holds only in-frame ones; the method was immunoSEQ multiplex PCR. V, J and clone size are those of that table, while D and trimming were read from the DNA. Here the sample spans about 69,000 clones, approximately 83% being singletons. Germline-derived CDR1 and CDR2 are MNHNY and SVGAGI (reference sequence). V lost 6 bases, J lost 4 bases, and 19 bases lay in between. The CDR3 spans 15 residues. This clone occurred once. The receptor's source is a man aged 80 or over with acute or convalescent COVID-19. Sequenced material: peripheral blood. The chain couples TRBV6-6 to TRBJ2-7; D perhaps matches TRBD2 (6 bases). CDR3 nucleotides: TGTGCCAGCAGCCCTCCCCCCGGGAGAAGTTACGAGCAGTACTTC. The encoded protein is CASSPPPGRSYEQYF.